Described below is a single T cell receptor beta chain sequence and its context. Its antigen has not been determined. No base quality values were provided; no much bigger clone lies one nucleotide off. Different DNA sequences within this sample yield the same CDR3. The entry originates in a study of shared clonotypes between healthy human individuals (dated by TCRdb to the early 2020s). Turning to the overall study: The cohort included three men and two women between 18 and 49 years of age. Per donor, three plates each were used for CD4 naive and CD4 memory, two for CD8 naive, and one for CD8 memory. To estimate repertoire size and how much clonotype sharing occurs between individuals, the study deeply sequenced the blood TCR repertoires of several healthy adults. Libraries were prepared and TCR repertoires were sequenced by different laboratories using diverse techniques, in order to increase sequencing depth and limit assay-specific biases. Between about 0.94 and 8.9 billion PBMCs per donor were obtained by leukapheresis. Broad study findings and their caveats: Pairwise subsampling led to the expectation that sequencing depth would affect the degree of clonotype sharing among donors. Incomplete sequencing was indicated by rarefaction of sorted-subset datasets, despite the large sequencing depth. Because the study included a small number of donors, the genetic and exposure-history diversity represented was limited. Sampling was limited to blood, and TCR repertoires in tissue likely differ from TCR repertoires in blood. When several donors were compared, the shared fraction of clonotypes was around 5.1% for naive CD4, over 3% for naive CD8, 2% to 2.5% for memory CD4, and around 0.37% for memory CD8. Higher generation probabilities were observed for clonotypes shared by all four sorted-subset donors than for non-shared clonotypes. Larger estimated clonotype richness was generally found for naive subsets than for memory subsets.

The germline V gene supplies CDR1 MNHEY and CDR2 SVGAGI. Its CDR3 holds 13 amino acids, cysteine through phenylalanine. Solely the CDR3 DNA is kept, with 39 bases framed from the first base. V sheds 2 bases and J sheds 4 bases, leaving 8 bases between their ends. Healthy HIV-negative adults with no recently reported acute infections or vaccinations were included as donors. Every donor was a Caucasian adult residing in Nashville, Tennessee, USA. Magnetic negative selection was used to enrich CD4+ T cells, after which naive cells were positively selected on CD45RA and the negative fraction became the memory subset. Blood was obtained by leukapheresis, after which PBMCs were separated by Ficoll-Histopaque density gradient centrifugation and cryopreserved in liquid nitrogen vapor phase. Analytical flow cytometry was used to check the purity and quantity of each magnetically sorted T cell population. Genomic DNA was isolated from each sorted fraction and quantified by UV absorbance on a Nanodrop 2000c.

Using the deep immunoSEQ assay, TCR CDR3 regions were amplified from genomic DNA by multiplex PCR. For each cell subset, the extracted genomic DNA was distributed evenly across all wells of several immunoSEQ 96-well plates, and each plate served as one replicate. For sorted subsets, 200 ng of genomic DNA, equivalent to roughly 33,000 T cell genomes, went into each replicate PCR. Purified libraries were quantified with a Qubit 3.0 fluorometer, sized on a Bioanalyzer 2100, and re-quantified with the KAPA Library Quantification kit. Every immunoSEQ 96-well plate was sequenced on a separate single-read 150-cycle Illumina NextSeq 550 flow cell. The original pipeline was this. Because only junctional sequences without quality scores were contained in the immunoSEQ output, filtering matching that applied to full-length reads could not be performed. To assign V/J genes and CDR3, sequences were annotated against IMGT germline references using PyIR, a Python wrapper for IgBLAST v1.9. Reads were filtered out if the reads had weak V/J assignments (E-value above 1e-6), no CDR3, stop codons, out-of-frame junctions, or ambiguous translated residues. V3J clonotypes were defined as sequences sharing an identical inferred V gene, J gene, and CDR3 amino acid sequence. Percentage overlap between repertoires was computed as shared unique clonotypes divided by the size of the smaller repertoire. Repertoire richness was assessed with RTK rarefaction, the Chao1 estimator, and Recon v2.1 estimates of unobserved clonotypes. OLGA was used to compute generation probabilities for all TCRbeta clonotypes that the gDNA method yielded from a handful of donors. TCRdb mirrors the immuneACCESS table, restricted to in-frame sequences. Some clones are absent from its copies; in checked studies, under half trace to an unresolved V gene, and the reason for the others is unknown. V and J calls plus clone size are reproduced from that table; the DNA served to infer D and trimming. This sample lists approximately 1.5 million clones; roughly 98.5% were detected once. Roughly 0.36% of the sample is taken by the ten largest.

Sample: naive CD4+ T cells sorted from blood. The cell subset or site label here, explained by the study, means: CD45RA+ positively selected. The sequence is built from TRBV6-5 and TRBJ1-2, and the D gene may be TRBD1, 5 bases matching. The sequence derives from a man aged 30 to 45 in good health. The bases read TGTGCCAGCAGTTACGGGGGATTCTATGGCTACACCTTC. This yields the protein CASSYGGFYGYTF.